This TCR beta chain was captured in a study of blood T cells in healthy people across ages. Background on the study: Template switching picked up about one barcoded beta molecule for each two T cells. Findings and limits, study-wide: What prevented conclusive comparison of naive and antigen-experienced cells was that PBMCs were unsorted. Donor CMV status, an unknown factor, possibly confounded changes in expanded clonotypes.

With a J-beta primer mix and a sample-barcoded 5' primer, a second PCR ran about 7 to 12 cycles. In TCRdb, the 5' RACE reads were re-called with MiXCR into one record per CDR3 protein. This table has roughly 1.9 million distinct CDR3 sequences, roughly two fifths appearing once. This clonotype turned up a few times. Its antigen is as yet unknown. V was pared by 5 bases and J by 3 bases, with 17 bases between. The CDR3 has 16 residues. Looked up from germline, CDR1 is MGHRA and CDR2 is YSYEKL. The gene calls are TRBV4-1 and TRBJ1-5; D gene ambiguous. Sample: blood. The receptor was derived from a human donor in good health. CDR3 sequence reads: CASSSLAGINNQPQHF. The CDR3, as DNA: TGCGCCAGCAGCTCCCTCGCGGGGATCAACAATCAGCCCCAGCATTTT.